This entry is about one TCR beta chain. Its specificity is not known. The source of the sample is a study of T-cell memory formation after mild COVID-19. Study context: TCR clusters largely stayed donor specific.

Constant-segment-primed 5'RACE gave TCR alpha and TCR beta cDNA libraries with sample barcodes and UMIs. TCRdb reprocessed the 5' RACE reads with MiXCR, giving one entry per CDR3 protein. The sample shows 250,000 to 300,000 distinct CDR3 sequences, roughly 17% of them seen only once. Germline loops: CDR1 SGHAT, CDR2 FQNNGV. Trimming stripped 0 bases from V and 8 bases from J, with 13 bases between. This CDR3 contains 15 residues. General observations from the study: Those CD4+ clones that contracted were mainly in CM and EM (CD8+ ones in EMRA).

This sequence originates from a man aged 18 to 29 who had mild COVID-19 (a few samples of this study predate the infection). Cell type and time point are not known. The sequenced material came from PBMCs or a T cell subset sorted from them (not recorded which). The chain couples TRBV11-2 to TRBJ1-4, with D perhaps TRBD1 (6 bases). The CDR3 coding sequence is TGTGCCAGCAGCTTAGATCGGCAGGGGTACGAAAAACTGTTTTTT. This encodes CASSLDRQGYEKLFF.